These T cell receptor beta chains were read from a single sample in a study of T cells expressing NK-cell markers. TCRdb re-called the 5' RACE reads; one entry per CDR3 protein, DNA not given. The specimen's table records 300,000 to 500,000 distinct CDR3 sequences. Sequencing was done on a sample of blood T cells: a sorted CD56 or NKG2C T cell subset, CD4+ or CD8+ T cells, or bulk PBMC T cells (not recorded which). The receptors stem from a woman aged 45 to 65 in good health. The CDR3 runs from the conserved cysteine through the conserved F or W.

j_call: TRBJ2-1
v_call: TRBV7-2
cdr3_aa: CASSIDRGRNEQFF

j_call: TRBJ2-5
v_call: TRBV15
cdr3_aa: CATSRPGLDSLQETQYF

j_call: TRBJ1-5
v_call: TRBV12-3/TRBV12-4
cdr3_aa: CASSLWAGEDQPQHF

j_call: TRBJ2-5
v_call: TRBV7-2
cdr3_aa: CANRLGVGRETQYF

j_call: TRBJ2-5
v_call: TRBV3-1
cdr3_aa: CASSQEGGWETQYF

j_call: TRBJ2-4
v_call: TRBV5-6
cdr3_aa: CASSPKEVAKNIQYF

j_call: TRBJ2-1
v_call: TRBV29-1
cdr3_aa: CSVEDAGTSGSLYEQFF

j_call: TRBJ2-5
v_call: TRBV5-5
cdr3_aa: CASSLEPYGGKQETQYF

j_call: TRBJ2-1
v_call: TRBV20-1
cdr3_aa: CSARGGGRYYEQFF

j_call: TRBJ2-1
v_call: TRBV5-6
cdr3_aa: CASSARGLDLGNEQFF